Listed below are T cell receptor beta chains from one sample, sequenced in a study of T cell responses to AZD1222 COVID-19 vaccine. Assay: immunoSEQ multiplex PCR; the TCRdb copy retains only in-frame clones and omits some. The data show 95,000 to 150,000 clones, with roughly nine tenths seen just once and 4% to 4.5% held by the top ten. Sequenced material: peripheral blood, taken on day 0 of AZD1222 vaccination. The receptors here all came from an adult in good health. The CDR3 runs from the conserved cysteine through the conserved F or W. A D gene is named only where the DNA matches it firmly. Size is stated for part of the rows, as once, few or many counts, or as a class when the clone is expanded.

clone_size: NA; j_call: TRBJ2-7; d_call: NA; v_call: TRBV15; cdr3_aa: CATSRDTSSYEQYF; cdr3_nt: TGTGCCACCAGCAGAGATACGTCCTCCTACGAGCAGTACTTC
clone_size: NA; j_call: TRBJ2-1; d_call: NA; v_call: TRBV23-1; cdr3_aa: CASSQSTGGGGYNEQFF; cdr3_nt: TGCGCCAGCAGTCAATCGACTGGGGGCGGGGGCTACAATGAGCAGTTCTTC
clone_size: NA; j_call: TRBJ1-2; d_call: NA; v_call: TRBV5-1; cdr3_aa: CASSLGSAGNWGYTF; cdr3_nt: TGCGCCAGCAGCTTGGGAAGCGCAGGGAATTGGGGCTACACCTTC
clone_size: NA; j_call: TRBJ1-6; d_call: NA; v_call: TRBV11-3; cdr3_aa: CASSLEAAPLHF; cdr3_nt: TGTGCCAGCAGCTTAGAGGCGGCACCCCTCCACTTT
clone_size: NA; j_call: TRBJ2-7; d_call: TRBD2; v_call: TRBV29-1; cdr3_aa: CSVEAGGPYEQYF; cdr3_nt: TGCAGCGTCGAAGCGGGAGGGCCCTACGAGCAGTACTTC
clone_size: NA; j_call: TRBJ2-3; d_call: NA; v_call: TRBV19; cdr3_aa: CASSAEKTGRDTNSEDTQYF; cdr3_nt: TGTGCCAGTAGTGCAGAAAAGACAGGACGGGACACGAACTCCGAGGATACGCAGTATTTT
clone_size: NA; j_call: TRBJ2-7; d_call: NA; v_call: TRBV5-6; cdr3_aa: CASSLGSSYEQYF; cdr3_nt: TGTGCCAGCAGCTTGGGGAGCTCCTACGAGCAGTACTTC
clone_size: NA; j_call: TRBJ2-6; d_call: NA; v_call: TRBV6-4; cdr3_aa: CASSDDMSGANVLTF; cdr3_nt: TGTGCCAGCAGTGACGACATGTCTGGGGCCAACGTCCTGACTTTC
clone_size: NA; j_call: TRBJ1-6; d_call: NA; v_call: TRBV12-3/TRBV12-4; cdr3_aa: CASSLTRNSPLHF; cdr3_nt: TGTGCCAGCAGTTTAACCCGTAATTCACCCCTCCACTTT
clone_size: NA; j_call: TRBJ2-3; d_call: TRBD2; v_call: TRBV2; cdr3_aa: CASGTGGLAGGRTDTQYF; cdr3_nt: TGTGCCAGCGGGACTGGCGGGCTAGCGGGGGGGCGAACAGATACGCAGTATTTT
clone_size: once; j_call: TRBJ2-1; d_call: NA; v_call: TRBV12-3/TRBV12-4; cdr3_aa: CASSWGSSYEQFF; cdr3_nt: TGTGCCAGCAGTTGGGGTAGCTCTTATGAGCAGTTCTTC
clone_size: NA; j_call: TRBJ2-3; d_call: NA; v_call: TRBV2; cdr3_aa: CASSIDASAADTQYF; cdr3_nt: TGTGCCAGCAGTATCGACGCGTCCGCGGCAGATACGCAGTATTTT
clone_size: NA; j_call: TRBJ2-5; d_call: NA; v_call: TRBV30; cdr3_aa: CAWSRGQGVIETQYF; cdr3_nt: TGTGCCTGGAGCCGGGGGCAGGGGGTAATAGAGACCCAGTACTTC
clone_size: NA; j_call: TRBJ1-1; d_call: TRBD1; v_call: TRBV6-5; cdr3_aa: CASGQGATEAFF; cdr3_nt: TGTGCCAGCGGACAGGGAGCCACTGAAGCTTTCTTT
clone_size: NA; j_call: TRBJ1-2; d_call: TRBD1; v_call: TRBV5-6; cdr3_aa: CASSSRGDRNYGYTF; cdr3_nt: TGTGCCAGCAGCTCCAGGGGGGACCGTAACTATGGCTACACCTTC
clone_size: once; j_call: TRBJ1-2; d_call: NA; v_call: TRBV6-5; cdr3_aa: CASRPGTNYGYTF; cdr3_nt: TGTGCCAGCAGACCCGGGACTAACTATGGCTACACCTTC
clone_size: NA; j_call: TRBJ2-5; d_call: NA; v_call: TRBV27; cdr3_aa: CASSFGRGETQYF; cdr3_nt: TGTGCCAGCAGTTTCGGGAGAGGAGAGACCCAGTACTTC
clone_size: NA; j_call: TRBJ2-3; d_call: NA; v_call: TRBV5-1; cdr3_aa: CASSLAYTDTQYF; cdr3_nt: TGCGCCAGCAGCTTGGCTTACACAGATACGCAGTATTTT
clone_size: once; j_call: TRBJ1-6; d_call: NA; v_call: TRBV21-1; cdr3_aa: CASSKGDRNPDSPLHF; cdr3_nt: TGTGCCAGCAGCAAAGGGGACAGGAACCCCGATTCACCCCTCCACTTT
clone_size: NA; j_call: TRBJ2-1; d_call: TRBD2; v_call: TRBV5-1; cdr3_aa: CASSGLAGGTTNEQFF; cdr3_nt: TGCGCCAGCAGCGGACTAGCGGGAGGGACTACCAATGAGCAGTTCTTC
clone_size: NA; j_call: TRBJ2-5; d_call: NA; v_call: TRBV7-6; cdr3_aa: CASSLRPPGPWGETQYF; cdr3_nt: TGTGCCAGCAGCTTAAGACCCCCGGGACCGTGGGGGGAGACCCAGTACTTC
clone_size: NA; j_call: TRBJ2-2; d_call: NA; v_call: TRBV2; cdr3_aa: CASREGTSTGELFF; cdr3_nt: TGTGCCAGCAGGGAGGGGACCTCCACCGGGGAGCTGTTTTTT
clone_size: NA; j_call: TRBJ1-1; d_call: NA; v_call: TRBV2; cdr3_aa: CASSAQGNTEAFF; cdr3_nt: TGTGCCAGCAGTGCACAGGGGAACACTGAAGCTTTCTTT
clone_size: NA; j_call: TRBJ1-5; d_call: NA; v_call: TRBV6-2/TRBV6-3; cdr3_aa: CASSYPGERIQHF; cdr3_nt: TGTGCCAGCAGTTACCCAGGGGAGAGGATCCAGCATTTT
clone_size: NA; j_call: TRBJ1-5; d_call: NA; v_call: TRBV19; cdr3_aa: CASNSGFSNQPQHF; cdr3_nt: TGTGCCAGTAATTCAGGGTTTAGCAATCAGCCCCAGCATTTT
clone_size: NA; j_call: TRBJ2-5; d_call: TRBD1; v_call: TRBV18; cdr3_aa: CASSPTPQGVGETQYF; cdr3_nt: TGTGCCAGCTCACCAACCCCACAGGGGGTTGGGGAGACCCAGTACTTC
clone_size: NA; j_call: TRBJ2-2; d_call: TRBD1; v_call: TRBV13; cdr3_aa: CASSPQGAHTGELFF; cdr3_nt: TGTGCCAGCAGCCCGCAGGGGGCCCACACCGGGGAGCTGTTTTTT
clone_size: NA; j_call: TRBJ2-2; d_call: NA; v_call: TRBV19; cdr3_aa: CASSIYGSDTGELFF; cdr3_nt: TGTGCCAGTAGTATATACGGGAGCGACACCGGGGAGCTGTTTTTT
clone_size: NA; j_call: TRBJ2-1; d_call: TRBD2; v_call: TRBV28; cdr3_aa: CASSLGEPGLAINEQFF; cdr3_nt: TGTGCCAGCAGTTTGGGAGAGCCGGGACTAGCGATCAATGAGCAGTTCTTC
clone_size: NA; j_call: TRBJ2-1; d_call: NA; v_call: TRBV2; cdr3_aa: CASSERGYEQFF; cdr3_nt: TGTGCCAGCAGTGAAAGGGGTTATGAGCAGTTCTTC
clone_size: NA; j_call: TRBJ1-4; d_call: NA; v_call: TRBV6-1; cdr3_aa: CASSEAGTANEKLFF; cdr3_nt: TGTGCCAGCAGTGAAGCCGGGACGGCGAATGAAAAACTGTTTTTT
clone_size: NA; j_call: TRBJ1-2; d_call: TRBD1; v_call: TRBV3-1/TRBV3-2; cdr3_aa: CASSQATGHYGYTF; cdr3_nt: TGTGCCAGCAGCCAAGCGACAGGGCACTATGGCTACACCTTC
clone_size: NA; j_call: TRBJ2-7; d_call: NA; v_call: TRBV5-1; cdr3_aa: CASSSLVGTYEQYF; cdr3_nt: TGCGCCAGCAGCTCCCTTGTGGGGACCTACGAGCAGTACTTC
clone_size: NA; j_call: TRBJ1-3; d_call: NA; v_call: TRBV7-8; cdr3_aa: CASSLSGSPGNTIYF; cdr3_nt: TGTGCCAGCAGCTTATCGGGGAGCCCTGGAAACACCATATATTTT
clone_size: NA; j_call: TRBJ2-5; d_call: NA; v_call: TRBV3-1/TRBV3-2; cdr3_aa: CASSLGAETQYF; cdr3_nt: TGTGCCAGCAGCCTAGGTGCAGAGACCCAGTACTTC
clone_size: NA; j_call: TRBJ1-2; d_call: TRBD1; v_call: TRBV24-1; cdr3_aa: CATSDRTGTGYGYTF; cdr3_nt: TGTGCCACCAGTGATCGTACCGGGACAGGCTATGGCTACACCTTC
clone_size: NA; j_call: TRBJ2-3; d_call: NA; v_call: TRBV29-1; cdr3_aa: CSVSAGELTDTQYF; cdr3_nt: TGCAGCGTCTCGGCAGGAGAGTTGACAGATACGCAGTATTTT
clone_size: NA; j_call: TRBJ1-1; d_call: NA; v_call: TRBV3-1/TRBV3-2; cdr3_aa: CASRGLAEAFF; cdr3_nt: TGTGCCAGCAGGGGGCTAGCTGAAGCTTTCTTT
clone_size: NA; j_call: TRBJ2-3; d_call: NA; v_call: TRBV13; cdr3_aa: CASGESDTDTQYF; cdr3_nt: TGTGCCAGCGGGGAATCAGACACAGATACGCAGTATTTT
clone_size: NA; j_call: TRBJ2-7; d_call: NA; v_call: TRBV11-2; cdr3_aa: CASSLPGGHSYEQYF; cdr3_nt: TGTGCCAGCAGCTTACCTGGCGGGCACTCCTACGAGCAGTACTTC
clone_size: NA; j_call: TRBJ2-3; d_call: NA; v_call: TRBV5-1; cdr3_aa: CASSLASGDPSTDTQYF; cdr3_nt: TGCGCCAGCAGCTTGGCCTCTGGGGATCCAAGCACAGATACGCAGTATTTT
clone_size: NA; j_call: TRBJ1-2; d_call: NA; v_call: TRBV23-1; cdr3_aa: CATEANRRRGYTF; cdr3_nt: TGCGCCACCGAGGCCAACCGGAGACGTGGCTACACCTTC
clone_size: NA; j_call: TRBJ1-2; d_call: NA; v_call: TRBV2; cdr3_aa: CASSRSSGLNYGYTF; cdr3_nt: TGTGCCAGCAGCAGATCGTCCGGACTCAACTATGGCTACACCTTC
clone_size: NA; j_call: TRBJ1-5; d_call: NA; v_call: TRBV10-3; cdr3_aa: CAISATGENQPQHF; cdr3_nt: TGTGCCATCAGTGCGACAGGAGAAAATCAGCCCCAGCATTTT
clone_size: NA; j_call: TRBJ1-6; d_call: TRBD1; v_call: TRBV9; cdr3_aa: CASSDGQGGSPLHF; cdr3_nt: TGTGCCAGCAGCGACGGACAGGGGGGATCACCCCTCCACTTT